This T cell receptor (beta chain) derives from a study of a mutant IDH1 vaccine in newly diagnosed glioma (dated by TCRdb to 2020 to 2022). Concerning the study at large: Of the approximately 35 treated patients, around 60% were male and approximately 38% were female, and the mean age was roughly 40 years. Longitudinal TCRB deep sequencing was performed for some 25 treated patients wherever samples were available for exploratory analyses. Peripheral blood was drawn at six visits: V03 (baseline), V05, V07, V10, V12 and V13. Prior to enrollment, standard therapy consisting of radiotherapy alone, temozolomide alone, or radiochemotherapy with temozolomide had been administered to patients, with the combination being received by most patients. Study-level results and caveats: Pseudoprogression appeared unrelated to alterations in the top peripheral T cell clonotypes detected by TCRB sequencing. Across multiple MHC alleles, vaccine-induced immune responses were seen in around 93% of patients. It was noted by the authors that analyses of patient blood samples could not be reproduced owing to sample limitations. Availability determined which PBMC samples were chosen for TCRB deep sequencing.

As for this clone: There is no known antigen for this receptor. No per-base quality is available; no much larger clone lies one base away.

Interpreted using the paper, the time point label stands for: baseline, week 1 (first vaccination visit). Per the publication, the treatment or condition label means: pre-vaccination baseline after standard-of-care therapy. All donors had newly diagnosed IDH1-mutant astrocytomas of WHO grade 3 or 4 that showed loss of nuclear ATRX. The samples were drawn from NOA16, a multicentre, single-arm, open-label phase I trial in Germany that tested a mutant IDH1 peptide vaccine in humans for the first time. Blood drawn at visit V03 was used as the baseline sample for immunogenicity testing. The DNeasy Blood and Tissue Kit was used to extract genomic DNA from EDTA blood for TCRB sequencing. Library construction relied on the immunoSEQ multiplex PCR assay. Rearranged TCR beta chain sequences were amplified with the hsTCRB Kit following the manufacturer's protocol. Sequencing of TCRB libraries was carried out on an Illumina MiSeq. Regarding the original processing steps: The proprietary platform of the kit vendor was used for demultiplexing, trimming and gene mapping. TCRdb stores this immuneACCESS table with in-frame sequences only. Part of the clones is absent; in the studies checked, under half of the shortfall reflects unresolved V genes, and no reason is known for the rest. The D gene and trimming were derived from the DNA, and the V and J assignments and clone size from that table. For this sample there are 25,000 to 35,000 clones; around 79% appear just once. Of the sample, 15% to 20% is held by the ten largest clones.

CDR3 length: 13 amino acids, cysteine to phenylalanine. The kept DNA is CDR3 alone, 39 bases in frame from the first base. The germline V gene gives CDR1 as SGHTA and CDR2 as FQGNSA. V is shortened by 7 bases, J by 2 bases, and the region joining them spans 9 bases. Here the sequenced sample was PBMCs, taken from a glioma patient treated with radiotherapy, temozolomide or both. The TCR originated in a man aged 25 to 40 with glioma. The receptor chain draws on TRBV7-2 and TRBJ1-3; no D segment can be confidently identified. The CDR3 protein sequence reads: CASKDFTGNTIYF. The DNA sequence reads TGTGCCAGCAAGGACTTTACTGGAAACACCATATATTTT. Joined to the reference TRBV7-2 and TRBJ1-3 proteins, this CDR3 gives the full variable domain: GAGVSQSPSNKVTEKGKDVELRCDPISGHTALYWYRQSLGQGLEFLIYFQGNSAPDKSGLPSDRFSAERTGGSVSTLTIQRTQQEDSAVYLCASKDFTGNTIYFGEGSWLTVV.